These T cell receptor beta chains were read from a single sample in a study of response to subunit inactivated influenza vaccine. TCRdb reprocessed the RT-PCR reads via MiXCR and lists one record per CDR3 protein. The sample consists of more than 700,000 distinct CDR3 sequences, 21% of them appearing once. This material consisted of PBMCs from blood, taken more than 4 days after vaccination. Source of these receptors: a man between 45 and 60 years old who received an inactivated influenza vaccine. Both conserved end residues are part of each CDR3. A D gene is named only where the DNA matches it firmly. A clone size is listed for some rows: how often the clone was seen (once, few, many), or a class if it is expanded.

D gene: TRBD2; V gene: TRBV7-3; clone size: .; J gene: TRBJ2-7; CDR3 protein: CASSRTGGNPCEQYF; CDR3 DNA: TGTGCCAGCAGCCGCACGGGGGGAAACCCCTGCGAGCAGTACTTC
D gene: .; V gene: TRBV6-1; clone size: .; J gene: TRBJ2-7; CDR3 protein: CASSRQRIPYEQYF; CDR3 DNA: TGTGCCAGCAGTAGACAGCGAATACCCTACGAGCAGTACTTC
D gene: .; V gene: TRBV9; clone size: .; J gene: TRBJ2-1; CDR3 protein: CASSATLGNEQFF; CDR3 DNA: TGTGCCAGCAGCGCCACGCTAGGAAATGAGCAGTTCTTC
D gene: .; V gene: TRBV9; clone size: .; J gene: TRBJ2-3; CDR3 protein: CASSRRDSTDTQYF; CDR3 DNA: TGTGCCAGCAGCCGTAGGGACAGCACAGATACGCAGTATTTT
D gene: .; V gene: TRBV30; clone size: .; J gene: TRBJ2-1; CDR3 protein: CAWSRSTGSNEQFF; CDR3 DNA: TGTGCCTGGAGTAGGTCTACGGGAAGCAATGAGCAGTTCTTC
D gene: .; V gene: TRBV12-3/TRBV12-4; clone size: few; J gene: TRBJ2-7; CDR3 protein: CASSPSGLLSYEQYF; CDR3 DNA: TGTGCCAGCAGTCCCAGTGGACTCCTCTCCTACGAGCAGTACTTC
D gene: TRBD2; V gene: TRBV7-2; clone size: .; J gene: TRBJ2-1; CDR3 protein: CASRPGTTLPGEQFF; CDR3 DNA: TGTGCCAGCAGACCCGGGACTACTCTCCCCGGTGAGCAGTTCTTC
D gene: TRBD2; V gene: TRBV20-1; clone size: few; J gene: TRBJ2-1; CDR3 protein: CSALPVAGGLMDEQFF; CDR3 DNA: TGCAGTGCTCTGCCGGTAGCGGGAGGCCTTATGGATGAGCAGTTCTTC
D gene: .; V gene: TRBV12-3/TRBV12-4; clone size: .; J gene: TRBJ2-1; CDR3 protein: CASTRRRGLTYNEQFF; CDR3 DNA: TGTGCCAGCACCCGGAGGAGGGGGCTCACCTACAATGAGCAGTTCTTC
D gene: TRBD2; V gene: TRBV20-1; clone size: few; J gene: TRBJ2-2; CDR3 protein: CSARLGTSGTGELFF; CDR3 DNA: TGCAGTGCTCGCTTGGGGACTAGCGGCACCGGGGAGCTGTTTTTT
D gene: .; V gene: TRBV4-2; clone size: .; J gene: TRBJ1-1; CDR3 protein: CASSAIGTEAFF; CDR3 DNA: TGTGCCAGCAGCGCCATCGGGACCGAAGCTTTCTTT
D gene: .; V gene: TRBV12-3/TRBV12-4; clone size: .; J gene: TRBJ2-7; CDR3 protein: CASSLGGALEQYF; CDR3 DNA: TGTGCCAGCAGTTTAGGGGGGGCGCTTGAGCAGTACTTC
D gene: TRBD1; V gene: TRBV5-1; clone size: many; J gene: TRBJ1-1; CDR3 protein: CASSLEDRRGEAFF; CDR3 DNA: TGCGCCAGCAGCTTGGAGGACAGGAGAGGTGAAGCTTTCTTT
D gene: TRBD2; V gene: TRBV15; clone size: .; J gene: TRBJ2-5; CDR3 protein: CATSRDIRAGGETQYF; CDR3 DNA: TGTGCCACCAGCAGAGATATCAGGGCGGGGGGAGAGACCCAGTACTTC
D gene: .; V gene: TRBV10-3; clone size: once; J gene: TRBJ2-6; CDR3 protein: CAISSRGAGANVLTF; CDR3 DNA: TGTGCCATCAGCTCCCGGGGCGCCGGGGCCAACGTCCTGACTTTC
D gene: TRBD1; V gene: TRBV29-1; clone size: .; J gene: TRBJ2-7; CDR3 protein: CSVRRGQGYEQYF; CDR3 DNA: TGCAGCGTTAGAAGGGGACAGGGCTACGAGCAGTACTTC
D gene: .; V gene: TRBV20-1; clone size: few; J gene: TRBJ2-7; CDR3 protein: CSASGFGSTYEQYF; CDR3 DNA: TGCAGTGCTAGCGGTTTCGGTTCCACATACGAGCAGTACTTC
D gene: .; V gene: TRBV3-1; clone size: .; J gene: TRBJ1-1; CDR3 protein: CASSQPANTEAFF; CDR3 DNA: TGTGCCAGCAGCCAACCAGCGAACACTGAAGCTTTCTTT
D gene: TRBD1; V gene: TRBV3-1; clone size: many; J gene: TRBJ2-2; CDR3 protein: CASSPRDRDTGELFF; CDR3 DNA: TGTGCCAGCAGCCCCCGGGACAGAGACACCGGGGAGCTGTTTTTT
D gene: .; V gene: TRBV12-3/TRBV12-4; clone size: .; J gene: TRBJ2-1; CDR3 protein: CASSHVRYNEQFF; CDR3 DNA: TGTGCCAGCAGTCACGTGCGGTACAATGAGCAGTTCTTC
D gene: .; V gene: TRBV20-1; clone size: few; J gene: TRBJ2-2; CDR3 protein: CSARKNTGELFF; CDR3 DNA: TGCAGTGCTAGGAAGAACACCGGGGAGCTGTTTTTT
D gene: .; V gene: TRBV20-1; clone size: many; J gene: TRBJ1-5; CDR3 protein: CSATRGGNQPQHF; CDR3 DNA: TGCAGTGCTACCCGGGGGGGTAATCAGCCCCAGCATTTT
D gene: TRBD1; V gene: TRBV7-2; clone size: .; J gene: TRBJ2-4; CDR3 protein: CASSFRQGAVKNIQYF; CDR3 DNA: TGTGCCAGCAGCTTCCGACAGGGGGCGGTCAAAAACATTCAGTACTTC
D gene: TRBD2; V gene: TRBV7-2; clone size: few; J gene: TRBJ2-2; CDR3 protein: CASSLIAGGTHTGELFF; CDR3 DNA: TGTGCCAGCAGCTTAATTGCGGGGGGGACACACACCGGGGAGCTGTTTTTT
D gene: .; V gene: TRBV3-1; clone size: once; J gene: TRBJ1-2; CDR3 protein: CASSPRDHNYGYTF; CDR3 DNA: TGTGCCAGCAGCCCTCGGGACCATAACTATGGCTACACCTTC
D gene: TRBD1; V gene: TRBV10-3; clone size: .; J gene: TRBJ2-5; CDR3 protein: CATGTGTAGGTQYF; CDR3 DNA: TGTGCCACCGGTACGGGGACAGCAGGGGGGACCCAGTACTTC
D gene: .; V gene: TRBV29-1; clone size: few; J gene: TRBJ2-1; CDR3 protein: CSVEGAGAEQFF; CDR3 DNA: TGCAGCGTTGAAGGGGCGGGGGCCGAGCAGTTCTTC
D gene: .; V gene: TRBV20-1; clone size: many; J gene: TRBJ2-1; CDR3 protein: CSARDPRAPNNGEQFF; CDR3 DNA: TGCAGTGCTAGAGATCCCAGGGCGCCCAACAATGGTGAGCAGTTCTTC
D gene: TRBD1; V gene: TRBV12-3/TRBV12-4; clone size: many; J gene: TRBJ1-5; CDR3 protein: CASSWGQGGQPQHF; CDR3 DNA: TGTGCCAGCAGTTGGGGACAGGGGGGTCAGCCCCAGCATTTT
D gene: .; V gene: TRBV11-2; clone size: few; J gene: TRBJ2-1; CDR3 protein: CASSPTTEAYNEQFF; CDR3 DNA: TGTGCCAGCAGCCCAACGACAGAAGCCTACAATGAGCAGTTCTTC
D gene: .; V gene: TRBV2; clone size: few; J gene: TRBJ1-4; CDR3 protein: CASSEVSRGGKLFF; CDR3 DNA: TGTGCCAGCAGTGAAGTCTCAAGGGGAGGGAAACTGTTTTTT
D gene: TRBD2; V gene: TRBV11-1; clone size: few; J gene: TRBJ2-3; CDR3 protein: CASSLALSSGGAEDTQYF; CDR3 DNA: TGTGCCAGCAGCTTAGCGCTGTCTAGCGGGGGGGCTGAAGATACGCAGTATTTT
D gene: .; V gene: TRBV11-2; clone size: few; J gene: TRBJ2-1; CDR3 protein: CASSLDHGALSFYNEQFF; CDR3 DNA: TGTGCCAGCAGCTTAGATCATGGGGCCCTATCCTTCTACAATGAGCAGTTCTTC
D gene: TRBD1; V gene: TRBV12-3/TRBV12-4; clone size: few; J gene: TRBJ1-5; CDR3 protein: CASSPQGASNQPQHF; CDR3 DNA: TGTGCCAGCAGTCCGCAGGGGGCCAGCAATCAGCCCCAGCATTTT
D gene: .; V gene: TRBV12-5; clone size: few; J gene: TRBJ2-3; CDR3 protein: CASGFRPTDTQYF; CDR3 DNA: TGTGCTAGCGGGTTCAGACCCACAGATACGCAGTATTTT
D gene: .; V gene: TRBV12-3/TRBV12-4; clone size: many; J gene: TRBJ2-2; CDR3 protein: CASSFSTTGVPGELFF; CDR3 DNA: TGTGCCAGCAGTTTCTCGACCACCGGGGTTCCCGGGGAGCTGTTTTTT
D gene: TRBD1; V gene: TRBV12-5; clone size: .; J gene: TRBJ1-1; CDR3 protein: CASGLNRGGTEAFF; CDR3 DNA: TGTGCTAGTGGTTTAAACAGGGGGGGCACTGAAGCTTTCTTT
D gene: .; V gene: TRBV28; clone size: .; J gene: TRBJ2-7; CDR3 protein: CASSITEAYEQYF; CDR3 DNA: TGTGCCAGCAGTATAACAGAAGCCTACGAGCAGTACTTC
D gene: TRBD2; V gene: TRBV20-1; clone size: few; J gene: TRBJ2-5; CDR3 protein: CSARARPGGPERQETQYF; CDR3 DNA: TGCAGTGCTAGAGCCCGGCCGGGAGGGCCGGAAAGACAAGAGACCCAGTACTTC
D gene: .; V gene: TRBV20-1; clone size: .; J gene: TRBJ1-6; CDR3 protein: CSASSTGRSPLHF; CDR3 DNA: TGCAGTGCTAGTTCCACAGGGAGGTCACCCCTCCACTTT
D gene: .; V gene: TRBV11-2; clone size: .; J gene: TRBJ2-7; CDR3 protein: CASSLRDKVYEQYF; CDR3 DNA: TGTGCCAGCAGCCTCCGGGACAAAGTTTACGAGCAGTACTTC
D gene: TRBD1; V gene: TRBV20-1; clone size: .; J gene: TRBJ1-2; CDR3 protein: CSADATGQRVYGYTF; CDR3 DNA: TGCAGTGCCGATGCGACAGGGCAGCGAGTCTATGGCTACACCTTC
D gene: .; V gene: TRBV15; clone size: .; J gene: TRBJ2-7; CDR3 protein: CATSRGGISYEQYF; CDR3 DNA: TGTGCCACCAGCAGAGGCGGGATATCCTACGAGCAGTACTTC
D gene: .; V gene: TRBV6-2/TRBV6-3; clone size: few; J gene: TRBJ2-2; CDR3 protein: CAIRRAKLNTGELFF; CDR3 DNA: TGTGCCATCCGGCGGGCCAAGCTGAACACCGGGGAGCTGTTTTTT
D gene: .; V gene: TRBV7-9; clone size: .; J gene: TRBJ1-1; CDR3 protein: CASSSGFEAFF; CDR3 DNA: TGTGCCAGCAGCTCAGGATTTGAAGCTTTCTTT
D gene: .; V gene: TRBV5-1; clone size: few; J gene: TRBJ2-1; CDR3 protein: CASSLAPSPNEQFF; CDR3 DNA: TGCGCCAGCAGCTTGGCCCCCTCCCCCAATGAGCAGTTCTTC
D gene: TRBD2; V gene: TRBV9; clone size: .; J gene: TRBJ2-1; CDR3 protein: CASSVALSGGYNEQFF; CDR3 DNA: TGTGCCAGCAGCGTAGCTCTTAGCGGGGGCTACAATGAGCAGTTCTTC
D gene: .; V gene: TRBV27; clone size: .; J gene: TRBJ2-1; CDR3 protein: CASRLGTREQFF; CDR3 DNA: TGTGCCAGCAGACTAGGGACACGAGAGCAGTTCTTC
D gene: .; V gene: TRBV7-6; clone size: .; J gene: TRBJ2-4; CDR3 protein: CASSLGPLRRGPAKNIQYF; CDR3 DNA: TGTGCCAGCAGCTTAGGTCCCCTTCGTCGGGGACCAGCCAAAAACATTCAGTACTTC
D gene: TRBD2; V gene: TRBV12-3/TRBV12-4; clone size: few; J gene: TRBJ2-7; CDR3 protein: CASSKPGGAYEQYF; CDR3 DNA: TGTGCCAGCAGTAAACCGGGGGGGGCTTACGAGCAGTACTTC
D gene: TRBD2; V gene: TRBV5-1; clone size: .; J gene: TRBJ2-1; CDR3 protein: CASSSRLAAHEQFF; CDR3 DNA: TGCGCCAGCAGTTCCAGACTAGCTGCCCATGAGCAGTTCTTC
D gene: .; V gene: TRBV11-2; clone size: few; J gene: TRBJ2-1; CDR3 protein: CASSLNVEGNEQFF; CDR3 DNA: TGTGCCAGCAGCTTGAACGTTGAGGGCAATGAGCAGTTCTTC
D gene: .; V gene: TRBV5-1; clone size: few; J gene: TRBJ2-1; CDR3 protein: CASSLVLSNEQFF; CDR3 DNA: TGCGCCAGCAGCTTGGTTCTGTCCAATGAGCAGTTCTTC